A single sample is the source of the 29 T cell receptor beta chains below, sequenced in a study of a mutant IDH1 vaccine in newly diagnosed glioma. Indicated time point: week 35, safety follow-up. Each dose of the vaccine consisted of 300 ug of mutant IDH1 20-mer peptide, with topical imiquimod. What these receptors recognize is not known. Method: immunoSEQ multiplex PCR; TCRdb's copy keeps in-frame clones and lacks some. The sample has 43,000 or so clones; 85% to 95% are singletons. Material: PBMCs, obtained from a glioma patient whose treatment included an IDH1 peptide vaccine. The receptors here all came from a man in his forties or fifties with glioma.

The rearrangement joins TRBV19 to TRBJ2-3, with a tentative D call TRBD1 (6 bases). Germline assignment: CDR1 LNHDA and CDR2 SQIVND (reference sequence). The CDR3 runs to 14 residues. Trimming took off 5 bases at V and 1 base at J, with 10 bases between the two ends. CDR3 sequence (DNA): TGTGCCAGTAGTTTCAGGGGCCGCACAGATACGCAGTATTTT. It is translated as CASSFRGRTDTQYF.

CDR3 residues: CASSLVGGSYEQYF. The CDR3 DNA follows: TGTGCCAGCAGCTTAGTGGGAGGGTCCTACGAGCAGTACTTC. V usage is TRBV7-2 and J usage is TRBJ2-7; 7 nucleotides agree with TRBD2. Per the germline V gene, CDR1 is SGHTA and CDR2 is FQGNSA. V shed 1 base and J 1 base; nucleotides not matched to a gene: 1. This CDR3 is 14 amino acids long.

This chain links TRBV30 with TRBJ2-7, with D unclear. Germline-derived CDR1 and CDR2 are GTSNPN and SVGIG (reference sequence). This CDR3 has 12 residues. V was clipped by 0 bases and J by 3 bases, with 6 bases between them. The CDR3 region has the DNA TGTGCCTGGAGTGTACAGATCTACGAGCAGTACTTC. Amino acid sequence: CAWSVQIYEQYF.

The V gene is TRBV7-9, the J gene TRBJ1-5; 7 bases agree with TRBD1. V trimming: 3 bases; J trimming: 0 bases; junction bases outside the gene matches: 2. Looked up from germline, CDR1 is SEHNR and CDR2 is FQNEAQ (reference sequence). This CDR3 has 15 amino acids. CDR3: CASSLTGNSNQPQHF. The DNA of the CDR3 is TGTGCCAGCAGCTTGACAGGGAATAGCAATCAGCCCCAGCATTTT.

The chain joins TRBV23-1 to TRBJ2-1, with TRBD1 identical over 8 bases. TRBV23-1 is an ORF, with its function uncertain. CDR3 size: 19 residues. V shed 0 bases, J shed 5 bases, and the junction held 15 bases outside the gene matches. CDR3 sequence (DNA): TGCGCCAGCAGTCAATCGTCCGGGACCCGAGACAGGGGCAACAATGAGCAGTTCTTC. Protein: CASSQSSGTRDRGNNEQFF.

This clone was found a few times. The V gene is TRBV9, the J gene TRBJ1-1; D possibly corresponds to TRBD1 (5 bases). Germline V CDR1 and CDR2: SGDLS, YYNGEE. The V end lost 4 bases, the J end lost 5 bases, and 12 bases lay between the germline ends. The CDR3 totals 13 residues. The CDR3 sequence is CASSLTGGTEAFF. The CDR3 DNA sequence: TGTGCCAGCAGCTTGACCGGGGGGACTGAAGCTTTCTTT.

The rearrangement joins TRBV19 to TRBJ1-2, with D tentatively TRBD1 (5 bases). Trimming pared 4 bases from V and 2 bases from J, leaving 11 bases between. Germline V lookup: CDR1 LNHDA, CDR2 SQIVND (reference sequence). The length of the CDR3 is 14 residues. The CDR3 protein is CASSTDSYNYGYTF. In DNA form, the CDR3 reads TGTGCCAGTAGTACCGACAGCTACAACTATGGCTACACCTTC.

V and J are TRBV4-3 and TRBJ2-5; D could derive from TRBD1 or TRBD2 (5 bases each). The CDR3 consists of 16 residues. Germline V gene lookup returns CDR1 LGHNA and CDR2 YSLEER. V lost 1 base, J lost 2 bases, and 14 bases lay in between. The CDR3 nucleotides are TGCGCCAGCAGCCAAGGGGAGACAGATGATCAAGAGACCCAGTACTTC. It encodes CASSQGETDDQETQYF.

DNA for the CDR3: TGTGCCAGCAGCCCGGGACAACGCCTGATGGGCTACACCTTC. It codes for CASSPGQRLMGYTF. This chain joins TRBV2 and TRBJ1-2; D may be TRBD1 (6 bases). CDR1 and CDR2 from the germline V gene are SNHLY and FYNNEI. The V gene lost 6 bases and the J gene lost 8 bases, with 19 bases spanning the gap. The CDR3 loop spans 14 amino acids.

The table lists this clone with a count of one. CDR3 region: CASSTSTESYEQYF. As DNA, the CDR3 is TGTGCCAGCAGCACCTCCACAGAGTCCTACGAGCAGTACTTC. This chain links TRBV6-1 with TRBJ2-7; D is unresolved. This CDR3 has 14 residues. Per the germline V gene, CDR1 is MNHNS and CDR2 is SASEGT. The V gene lost 6 bases and the J gene lost 1 base, with 13 bases spanning the gap.

The CDR3 spells CASSEGQGGYTF. In nucleotides, the CDR3 is TGTGCCAGCAGTGAAGGACAGGGCGGCTACACCTTC. The rearrangement uses TRBV2 and TRBJ1-2; 7 nucleotides agree with TRBD1. V lost 1 base and J lost 8; bases outside the gene matches: 1. The CDR3 length is 12 residues. The germline V gene has CDR1 SNHLY and CDR2 FYNNEI. Full variable domain (outside the CDR3, taken from reference TRBV2 and TRBJ1-2): EPEVTQTPSHQVTQMGQEVILRCVPISNHLYFYWYRQILGQKVEFLVSFYNNEISEKSEIFDDQFSVERPDGSNFTLKIRSTKLEDSAMYFCASSEGQGGYTFGSGTRLTVV.

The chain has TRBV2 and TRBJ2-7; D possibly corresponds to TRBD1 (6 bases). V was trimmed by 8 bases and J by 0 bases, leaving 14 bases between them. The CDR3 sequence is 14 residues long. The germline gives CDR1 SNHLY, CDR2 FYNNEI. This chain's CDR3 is CASLTGPISYEQYF. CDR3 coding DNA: TGTGCCAGCTTAACAGGGCCGATCTCCTACGAGCAGTACTTC.

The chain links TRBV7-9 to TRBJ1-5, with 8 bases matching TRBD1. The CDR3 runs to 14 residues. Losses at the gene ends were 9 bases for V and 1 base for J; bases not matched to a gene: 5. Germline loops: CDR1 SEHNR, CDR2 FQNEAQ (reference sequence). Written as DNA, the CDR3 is TGTGCCAGACGCAGGGGGCTGAGCAATCAGCCCCAGCATTTT. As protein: CARRRGLSNQPQHF.

CDR3 region: CASSLVIGDGYTF. In DNA form, the CDR3 reads TGTGCCAGCAGCTTAGTTATAGGGGATGGCTACACCTTC. The chain employs TRBV7-6 and TRBJ1-2, with a possible D match to TRBD1 (5 bases). This CDR3 contains 13 residues. Germline V gene data show CDR1 as SGHVS and CDR2 as FNYEAQ. V was cut by 1 base and J by 6 bases, with 9 bases left in between. Combining the CDR3 with reference TRBV7-6 and TRBJ1-2 gives the whole variable domain GAGVSQSPRYKVTKRGQDVALRCDPISGHVSLYWYRQALGQGPEFLTYFNYEAQQDKSGLPNDRFSAERPEGSISTLTIQRTEQRDSAMYRCASSLVIGDGYTFGSGTRLTVV.

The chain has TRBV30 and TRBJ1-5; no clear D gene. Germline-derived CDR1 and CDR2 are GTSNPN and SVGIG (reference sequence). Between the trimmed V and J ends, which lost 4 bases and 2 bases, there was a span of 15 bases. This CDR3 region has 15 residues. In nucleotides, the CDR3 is TGTGCCTGGACGGCGGGGAAGCCTGGCAATCAGCCCCAGCATTTT. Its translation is CAWTAGKPGNQPQHF. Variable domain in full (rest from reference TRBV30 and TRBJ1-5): SQTIHQWPATLVQPVGSPLSLECTVEGTSNPNLYWYRQAAGRGLQLLFYSVGIGQISSEVPQNLSASRPQDRQFILSSKKLLLSDSGFYLCAWTAGKPGNQPQHFGDGTRLSIL.

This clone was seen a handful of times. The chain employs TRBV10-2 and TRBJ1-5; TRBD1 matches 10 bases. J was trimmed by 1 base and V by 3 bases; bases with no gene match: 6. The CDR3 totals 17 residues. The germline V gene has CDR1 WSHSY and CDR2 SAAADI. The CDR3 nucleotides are TGCGCCAGCAGTGACCCGGGACAGGGGAAGAGCAATCAGCCCCAGCATTTT. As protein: CASSDPGQGKSNQPQHF.

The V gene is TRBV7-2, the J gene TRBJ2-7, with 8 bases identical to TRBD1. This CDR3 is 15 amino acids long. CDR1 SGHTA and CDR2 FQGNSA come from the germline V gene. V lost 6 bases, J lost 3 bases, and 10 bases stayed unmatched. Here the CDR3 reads CASRRAGTGDYEQYF. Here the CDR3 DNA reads TGTGCCAGCAGACGCGCCGGGACAGGAGACTACGAGCAGTACTTC.

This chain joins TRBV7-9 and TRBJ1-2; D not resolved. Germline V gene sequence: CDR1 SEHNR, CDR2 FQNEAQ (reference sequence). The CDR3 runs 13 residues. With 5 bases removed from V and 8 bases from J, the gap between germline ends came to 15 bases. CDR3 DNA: TGTGCCAGCAGCAACGACGCCACCGGAGGCTACACCTTC. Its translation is CASSNDATGGYTF.

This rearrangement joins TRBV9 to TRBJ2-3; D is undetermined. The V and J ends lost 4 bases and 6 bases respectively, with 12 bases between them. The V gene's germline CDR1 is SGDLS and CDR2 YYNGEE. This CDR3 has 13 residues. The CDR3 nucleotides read TGTGCCAGCAGCCCCCGGCCGGTTGATACGCAGTATTTT. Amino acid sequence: CASSPRPVDTQYF.

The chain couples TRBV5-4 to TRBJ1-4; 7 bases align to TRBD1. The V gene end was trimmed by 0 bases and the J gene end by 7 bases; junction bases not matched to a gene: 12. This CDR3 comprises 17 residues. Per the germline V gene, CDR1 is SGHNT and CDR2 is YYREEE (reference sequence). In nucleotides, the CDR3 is TGTGCCAGCAGCTTGGGGGGGGCCTGGACAGGAGCTGAAAAACTGTTTTTT. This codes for CASSLGGAWTGAEKLFF.

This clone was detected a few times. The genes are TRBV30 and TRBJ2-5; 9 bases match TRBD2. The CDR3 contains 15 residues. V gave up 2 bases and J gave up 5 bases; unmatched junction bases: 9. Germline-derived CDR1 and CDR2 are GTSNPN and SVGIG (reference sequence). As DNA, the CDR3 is TGTGCCTGGAGTCCAGTAGCGGGGGCTTCGGAGACCCAGTACTTC. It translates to CAWSPVAGASETQYF.

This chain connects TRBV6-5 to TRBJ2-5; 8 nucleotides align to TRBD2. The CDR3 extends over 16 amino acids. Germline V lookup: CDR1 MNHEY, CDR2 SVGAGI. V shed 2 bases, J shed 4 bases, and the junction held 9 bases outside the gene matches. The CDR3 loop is CASSYTERGPRETQYF. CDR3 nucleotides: TGTGCCAGCAGTTACACAGAGCGGGGGCCCCGAGAGACCCAGTACTTC.

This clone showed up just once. Here the CDR3 reads CASSEAEGGADTQYF. CDR3 coding DNA: TGTGCCAGCAGTGAAGCCGAGGGGGGAGCAGATACGCAGTATTTT. The chain joins TRBV6-1 to TRBJ2-3, with D perhaps assigned TRBD1 or TRBD2 (6 bases each). Trimming took 0 bases from V and 4 from J, leaving 11 bases between them. The CDR3 runs 15 residues. The germline gives CDR1 MNHNS, CDR2 SASEGT.

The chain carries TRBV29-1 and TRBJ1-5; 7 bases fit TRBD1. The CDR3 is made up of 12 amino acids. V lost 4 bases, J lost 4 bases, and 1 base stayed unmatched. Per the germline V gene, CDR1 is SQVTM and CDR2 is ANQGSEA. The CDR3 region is CSVGQGNQPQHF. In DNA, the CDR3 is TGCAGCGTTGGACAGGGAAATCAGCCCCAGCATTTT.

The DNA for the CDR3 is TGTGCCAGCAGTTTCGTTACAGGACCCAATCAGCCCCAGCATTTT. Residues: CASSFVTGPNQPQHF. The chain employs TRBV28 and TRBJ1-5, with a possible D match to TRBD1 (5 bases). CDR1 and CDR2 from the germline V gene are MDHEN and SYDVKM. CDR3 length: 15 residues. Deletions cut 3 bases from V and 3 bases from J, with 12 bases between.

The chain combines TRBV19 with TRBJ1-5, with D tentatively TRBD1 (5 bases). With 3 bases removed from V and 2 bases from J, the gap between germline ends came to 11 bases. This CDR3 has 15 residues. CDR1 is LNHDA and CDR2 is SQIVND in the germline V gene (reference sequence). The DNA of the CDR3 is TGTGCCAGTAGTATGGGGCAGGGAGGCAATCAGCCCCAGCATTTT. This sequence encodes CASSMGQGGNQPQHF.

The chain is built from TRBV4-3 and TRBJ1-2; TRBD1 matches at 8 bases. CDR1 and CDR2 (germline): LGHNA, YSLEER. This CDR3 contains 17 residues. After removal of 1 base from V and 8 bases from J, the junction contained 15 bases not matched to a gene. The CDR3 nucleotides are TGCGCCAGCAGCCAAGTAGGATGGAGACAGGGGATGCGAGGCTACACCTTC. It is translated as CASSQVGWRQGMRGYTF.

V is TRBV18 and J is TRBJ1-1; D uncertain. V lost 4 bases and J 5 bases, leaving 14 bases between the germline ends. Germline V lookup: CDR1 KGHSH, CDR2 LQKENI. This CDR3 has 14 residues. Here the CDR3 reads CASSLKRTGTEAFF. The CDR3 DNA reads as TGTGCCAGCTCACTCAAGCGGACTGGGACTGAAGCTTTCTTT.

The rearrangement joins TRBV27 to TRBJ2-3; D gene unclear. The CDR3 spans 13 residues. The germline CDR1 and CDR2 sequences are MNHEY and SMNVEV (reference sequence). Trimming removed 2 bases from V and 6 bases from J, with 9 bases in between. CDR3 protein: CASSLRLLDTQYF. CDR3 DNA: TGTGCCAGCAGTTTACGGCTCCTGGATACGCAGTATTTT.